These 4 T cell receptor beta chains share one sample of origin, sequenced in a study of blood T cell repertoires in COVID-19. The assay was immunoSEQ multiplex PCR, and TCRdb's table has in-frame clones only and misses some. The data show around 300,000 clones, 90% seen once. Sample: PBMCs or T cells enriched from blood (not recorded which). The receptors come from a woman aged 30 to 39 who had recovered from COVID-19.

The V call is TRBV27, the J call TRBJ1-2; D possibly corresponds to TRBD1 (5 bases). Trimming took off 0 bases at V and 3 bases at J, with 5 bases between the two ends. The length of the CDR3 is 13 residues. Germline V gene lookup returns CDR1 MNHEY and CDR2 SMNVEV (reference sequence). This CDR3 reads CASSLSGDYGYTF. In nucleotides, the CDR3 is TGTGCCAGCAGTTTATCAGGGGACTATGGCTACACCTTC.

The chain employs TRBV3-1 (or the pseudogene TRBV3-2) and TRBJ2-1, with D tentatively TRBD2 (6 bases). The CDR3 has 16 residues. Trimming left V 6 bases short and J 0 bases short, with 15 bases between. CDR1 LGHDT and CDR2 YNNKEL come from the germline V gene (reference sequence). CDR3 sequence: CASSNPGLSSYNEQFF. For the CDR3, the DNA is TGTGCCAGCAGTAACCCGGGACTTAGCTCCTACAATGAGCAGTTCTTC.

The CDR3 region has the DNA TGTGCCAGCTCACCTGTCTCGAGACAGGGGGATGGCTACACCTTC. This sequence encodes CASSPVSRQGDGYTF. V gene TRBV18 combines with J gene TRBJ1-2; 9 bases align to TRBD1. This CDR3 has 15 residues. V was clipped by 3 bases and J by 6 bases; unmatched bases: 8. Germline V gene data show CDR1 as KGHSH and CDR2 as LQKENI.

J is TRBJ2-1 and V is TRBV6-2 or TRBV6-3, with no clear D. The V gene's germline CDR1 is MNHEY and CDR2 SVGEGT. Trimming removed 6 bases from V and 6 bases from J, with 21 bases in between. The CDR3 is made up of 16 amino acids. CDR3 in DNA: TGTGCCAGCAGCTTCAGACTCCCGAACCTACTCAATGAGCAGTTCTTC. Protein: CASSFRLPNLLNEQFF.